The 28 T cell receptor beta chains presented below share a single source sample, sequenced in a study of T cells in women clearing cervical HPV infection. Libraries were prepared by immunoSEQ multiplex PCR; TCRdb keeps only in-frame clonotypes and omits some of them. Its listing shows under 45,000 clones. The specimen sequenced was blood buffy coat. The receptors come from a woman between 18 and 75 years old with a cervical HPV16 infection that either progressed to CIN3+ or cleared (not recorded which).

As to this clone: The read terminates 3 residues ahead of where the CDR3 ends, so the germline J gene completes it. The rearrangement links TRBV19 to TRBJ1-2; tentatively, D is TRBD1 (5 bases). Germline V CDR1 and CDR2: LNHDA, SQIVND (reference sequence). This CDR3 is 15 amino acids long. Trimming shortened V by 5 bases and J by 3 bases, and 16 bases separated the two germline ends. The CDR3: CASSHTFRGDYGYTF. CDR3 DNA, as far as it was read: TGTGCCAGTAGTCATACATTTCGGGGGGACTATGGC.

As regards this clone: The read is 3 residues too short to cover the CDR3 end, so that end is filled in from the germline J gene. V is TRBV5-4 and J is TRBJ2-1; tentatively, D is TRBD1 (5 bases). Germline V gene lookup returns CDR1 SGHNT and CDR2 YYREEE (reference sequence). V lost 3 bases to trimming and J lost 8 bases, with 18 bases between them. CDR3 size: 15 residues. CDR3 amino acids: CASSYLQRGTHEQFF. Partial CDR3 DNA: TGTGCCAGCAGCTACCTGCAAAGGGGAACCCATGAG.

The CDR3 spells CATSGSGTTDTQYF. CDR3 bases read: TGTGCCACCAGCGGTAGCGGAACCACAGATACG. The chain combines TRBV15 with TRBJ2-3, with D perhaps matching TRBD2 (6 bases). Read sequence stops 3 residues before the CDR3 end, and the germline J gene provides the missing end. Germline V gene data show CDR1 as LNHNV and CDR2 as YYDKDF (reference sequence). V lost 5 bases and J 2 bases, leaving 11 bases between the germline ends. The length of the CDR3 is 14 residues.

In the case of this clone: The read ends 3 residues shy of where the CDR3 ends; the end is completed using the germline J gene. V is TRBV19 and J is TRBJ2-2; 9 bases are a match to TRBD2. This CDR3 has 16 residues. V was pared by 5 bases and J by 6 bases, with 10 bases of the junction left unmatched. Germline assignment: CDR1 LNHDA and CDR2 SQIVND (reference sequence). The chain's CDR3 is CASSRLGLAGAGELFF. Incomplete CDR3 DNA: TGTGCCAGTAGTCGCCTGGGGTTAGCGGGGGCCGGGGAG.

Remarks on this clone: The CDR3 is cut off 3 residues early in the read; its end comes from the germline J gene. The chain links TRBV5-1 to TRBJ2-7; no reliable D call. Trimming removed 4 bases at V and 2 bases at J, with 13 bases between. Per the germline V gene, CDR1 is SGHRS and CDR2 is YFSETQ. The CDR3 contains 14 residues. The covered CDR3 bases are TGCGCCAGCAGCCGCGACATGGGCACCTACGAG. It yields the protein CASSRDMGTYE. The complete CDR3 protein is CASSRDMGTYEQYF. The complete variable domain, with remaining parts taken from reference TRBV5-1 and TRBJ2-7, reads KAGVTQTPRYLIKTRGQQVTLSCSPISGHRSVSWYQQTPGQGLQFLFEYFSETQRNKGNFPGRFSGRQFSNSRSEMNVSTLELGDSALYLCASSRDMGTYEQYFGPGTRLTVT.

Considering frequency, this clone is medium-sized (0.01 to 0.1%). Sequencing ends 3 residues short of the CDR3 end; the germline J gene provides the rest. This chain uses TRBV20-1 with TRBJ2-3, with 8 bases lining up with TRBD1. CDR1 DFQATT and CDR2 SNEGSKA come from the germline V gene (reference sequence). Unmatched junction bases numbered 11, after V lost 6 bases and J lost 3 bases. The CDR3 is 15 amino acids. CDR3 amino acids: CSARASRGRTDTQYF. The CDR3 bases that were read are TGCAGTGCGCGAGCCTCCAGGGGGCGTACAGATACG.

Comments on this clone: The sequenced fragment ends 3 residues before the CDR3 boundary, so the rest is inferred from the germline J gene. The chain recombines TRBV7-3 with TRBJ2-7; possibly TRBD1 for D (5 bases). Trimming removed 5 bases at V and 4 bases at J, with 18 bases between. Germline V lookup: CDR1 SGHTA, CDR2 FQGTGA. The CDR3 runs 15 residues. CDR3 DNA, as far as it was read: TGTGCCAGCAGCACAGAAGGACATACCCTGTACGAG. Its translation: CASSTEGHTLYE. The full CDR3 is CASSTEGHTLYEQYF.

About this clone: The read finishes 3 residues shy of the CDR3 end, and the germline J gene is used to complete it. The rearrangement links TRBV14 to TRBJ2-7; D possibly corresponds to TRBD2 (6 bases). The CDR3 extends over 14 amino acids. The ends were cut back, 6 bases at V and 0 bases at J, with 12 bases in the middle. Per the germline V gene, CDR1 is SGHDN and CDR2 is FVKESK. Partial CDR3 DNA: TGTGCCAGCAGGGAGGGGAAGGGCTCCTACGAG. Amino acid sequence: CASREGKGSYE. The whole CDR3 is CASREGKGSYEQYF.

About this clone itself: The read finishes 3 residues shy of the CDR3 end, and the germline J gene is used to complete it. The V and J genes are TRBV13 and TRBJ1-2; TRBD1 aligns across 8 bases. CDR3 length: 13 amino acids. Per germline, CDR1 PRHDT and CDR2 FYEKMQ (reference sequence). The part of the CDR3 DNA that was read is TGTGCCAGCAGCTCGGGCAGGGGGCGCGGC. Translating gives CASSSGRGRG. The full CDR3 protein reads CASSSGRGRGYTF.

This clone is labeled medium-sized based on frequency. The read finishes 3 residues shy of the CDR3 end, and the germline J gene is used to complete it. J is TRBJ1-6 and V is TRBV30; D is ambiguous. Germline V CDR1 and CDR2: GTSNPN, SVGIG (reference sequence). The CDR3 has 15 amino acids. V dropped 0 bases and J dropped 12 bases, with 18 bases sitting between them. The sequenced part of the CDR3 DNA is TGTGCCTGGAGTGTTCGTGGAATCGGGGTAGTACCC. Its protein is CAWSVRGIGVVP. The entire CDR3 protein is CAWSVRGIGVVPLHF.

To note about this clone: Sequencing ends 3 residues short of the CDR3 end; the germline J gene provides the rest. This chain joins TRBV5-1 and TRBJ2-1; tentatively, D is TRBD2 (6 bases). CDR1 and CDR2 (germline): SGHRS, YFSETQ. V was cut by 0 bases and J by 8 bases, with 9 bases left in between. The CDR3 consists of 13 residues. CDR3 amino acids: CASSLVLAHEQFF. The covered CDR3 bases are TGCGCCAGCAGCTTGGTACTAGCTCATGAG.

Comment on this clone: Sequencing ends 3 residues short of the CDR3 end; the germline J gene provides the rest. V is TRBV7-9 and J is TRBJ1-1, with D uncertain. Looked up from germline, CDR1 is SEHNR and CDR2 is FQNEAQ (reference sequence). This CDR3 comprises 13 residues. V lost 3 bases and J 1 base, leaving 6 bases between the germline ends. CDR3 bases read: TGTGCCAGCAGCTTCGGTACGAACACTGAA. Encoded protein: CASSFGTNTE. From start to end, the CDR3 is CASSFGTNTEAFF.

Concerning this clone: The read ends 3 residues shy of where the CDR3 ends; the end is completed using the germline J gene. V gene TRBV7-6 combines with J gene TRBJ2-1; D remains ambiguous. The CDR3 covers 15 residues. V was trimmed by 2 bases and J by 0 bases, leaving 8 bases between them. Germline V CDR1 and CDR2: SGHVS, FNYEAQ. CDR3 loop: CASSLIESSYNEQFF. Partial CDR3 DNA: TGTGCCAGCAGCTTAATAGAGAGCTCCTACAATGAG.

Notes on this clone: Relative to the germline gene, one junction end is altered; a read error may explain this. The CDR3 is cut off 3 residues early in the read; its end comes from the germline J gene. The chain couples TRBV10-3 to TRBJ1-5; weak D call: TRBD1 (6 bases). The length of the CDR3 is 13 residues. The V gene's germline CDR1 is ENHRY and CDR2 SYGVKD. The CDR3: CAISAGGNQPQHF. CDR3 DNA, as far as it was read: TGTGCCATCAGTGCTGGGGGCAACCAGCCC.

As concerns this clone: The junction does not match germline at one end; this may be a read error. With the read ending 3 residues before the CDR3 end, the germline J gene is used to fill in that end. Additional DNA sequences in this sample encode the identical CDR3. The genes are TRBV30 and TRBJ1-3, with no clear D. Germline assignment: CDR1 GTSNPN and CDR2 SVGIG (reference sequence). The CDR3 is made up of 11 amino acids. The covered CDR3 bases are TGTGCCTGGTCAGTTGTGAACACA. It is translated as CAWSVVNT. The entire CDR3 reads CAWSVVNTIYF. The complete variable domain, with remaining parts taken from reference TRBV30 and TRBJ1-3, reads SQTIHQWPATLVQPVGSPLSLECTVEGTSNPNLYWYRQAAGRGLQLLFYSVGIGQISSEVPQNLSASRPQDRQFILSSKKLLLSDSGFYLCAWSVVNTIYFGEGSWLTVV.

For this clone: The read finishes 3 residues shy of the CDR3 end, and the germline J gene is used to complete it. The V gene is TRBV12-5, the J gene TRBJ2-2; 7 bases are a match to TRBD1. Trimming cost V 4 bases and J 3 bases; bases outside gene matches: 8. The CDR3 runs to 16 residues. Germline assignment: CDR1 LGHNT and CDR2 FRNRAP. The CDR3 loop reads CASGSAGTVYTGELFF. The covered CDR3 bases are TGTGCTAGTGGTTCAGCCGGGACAGTTTACACCGGGGAG. The variable domain in full, completed from reference TRBV12-5 and TRBJ2-2, reads DARVTQTPRHKVTEMGQEVTMRCQPILGHNTVFWYRQTMMQGLELLAYFRNRAPLDDSGMPKDRFSAEMPDATLATLKIQPSEPRDSAVYFCASGSAGTVYTGELFFGEGSRLTVL.

As for this clone: The CDR3 end is not reached by the read, which stops 3 residues before it; the germline J gene fills it in. The chain couples TRBV7-2 to TRBJ2-5; TRBD2 matches at 11 bases. Unmatched junction bases numbered 2, after V lost 5 bases and J lost 3 bases. Looked up from germline, CDR1 is SGHTA and CDR2 is FQGNSA. The CDR3 spans 14 residues. The CDR3 loop is CASSQGLAEETQYF. The DNA read from the CDR3 is TGTGCCAGCAGCCAGGGACTAGCGGAAGAGACC.

As for this clone: Read sequence stops 3 residues before the CDR3 end, and the germline J gene provides the missing end. The chain uses TRBV6-1 and TRBJ1-4; D is perhaps TRBD1 (5 bases). The CDR3 consists of 16 residues. From germline, CDR1 is MNHNS and CDR2 SASEGT. The CDR3 DNA, read in part, is TGTGCCAGCAGTGAAGTCAGGGAGGTTAGGAATTCACCA. Translated: CASSEVREVRNSP. The CDR3 in full is CASSEVREVRNSPLFF.

Of note for this clone: The read halts 3 residues ahead of the CDR3 end, with the missing end drawn from the germline J gene. J is TRBJ2-3 and V is TRBV20-1; 8 positions match TRBD2. Germline CDR1 DFQATT, CDR2 SNEGSKA (reference sequence). CDR3 size: 15 residues. V shed 3 bases, J shed 2 bases, and the junction held 7 bases outside the gene matches. The covered CDR3 bases are TGCAGTGCTAGTAGTGCGGGGGGTTCCACAGATACG. It codes for CSASSAGGSTDT. The entire CDR3 protein reads CSASSAGGSTDTQYF.

Note on this clone: The read finishes 3 residues shy of the CDR3 end, and the germline J gene is used to complete it. The V call is TRBV7-9, the J call TRBJ1-2; 7 bases are shared with TRBD1. The CDR3 extends over 14 amino acids. Germline CDR1 reads SEHNR; CDR2 reads FQNEAQ (reference sequence). V shed 1 base and J 5 bases; nucleotides not matched to a gene: 4. The sequenced CDR3 bases are TGTGCCAGCAGCTTAGAGGGGGCCGGGTATGGC. Translation: CASSLEGAGYG. The whole CDR3 is CASSLEGAGYGYTF. Supplemented by reference TRBV7-9 and TRBJ1-2, the full variable domain reads DTGVSQNPRHKITKRGQNVTFRCDPISEHNRLYWYRQTLGQGPEFLTYFQNEAQLEKSRLLSDRFSAERPKGSFSTLEIQRTEQGDSAMYLCASSLEGAGYGYTFGSGTRLTVV.

Here the CDR3 reads CASTQDRGTDTYTF. CDR3 DNA (partial): TGTGCCAGTACCCAAGACAGGGGCACAGATACC. V is TRBV19 and J is TRBJ1-2; 8 bases line up with TRBD1. The read ends 3 residues before the CDR3 terminus; that terminus is restored from the germline J gene. The CDR3 covers 14 residues. In germline, CDR1 is LNHDA, CDR2 SQIVND (reference sequence). Together with reference TRBV19 and TRBJ1-2, the CDR3 gives the full variable domain: DGGITQSPKYLFRKEGQNVTLSCEQNLNHDAMYWYRQDPGQGLRLIYYSQIVNDFQKGDIAEGYSVSREKKESFPLTVTSAQKNPTAFYLCASTQDRGTDTYTFGSGTRLTVV.

A word on this clone: The read is 3 residues too short to cover the CDR3 end, so that end is filled in from the germline J gene. This chain uses TRBV5-6 with TRBJ1-2; D remains unclear. The CDR3 loop spans 13 amino acids. CDR1 is SGHDT, CDR2 YYEEEE, per germline. Trimming left V 0 bases short and J 3 bases short, with 6 bases between. Here the CDR3 reads CASSLDIDYGYTF. The sequenced CDR3 bases are TGTGCCAGCAGCTTGGATATCGACTATGGC.

With respect to this clone: The CDR3 end falls 3 residues outside the read, so it is completed with the germline J gene. This rearrangement joins TRBV12-3 or TRBV12-4 to TRBJ1-6, with a possible D match to TRBD1 (6 bases). Trimming removed 3 bases at V and 7 bases at J, with 7 bases between. The CDR3 contains 13 residues. The part of the CDR3 DNA that was read is TGTGCCAGCAGTTTCGGGACAAATTCACCC. Translation: CASSFGTNSP. The complete CDR3 protein is CASSFGTNSPLHF.

To note about this clone: The read halts 3 residues ahead of the CDR3 end, with the missing end drawn from the germline J gene. This chain links TRBV7-6 with TRBJ1-1; maybe TRBD1 (5 bases). Germline assignment: CDR1 SGHVS and CDR2 FNYEAQ. The CDR3 is 16 residues long. CDR3 amino acids: CASSLEWAGGSYEAFF. The part of the CDR3 DNA that was read is TGTGCCAGCAGCTTAGAGTGGGCGGGGGGTTCCTATGAG.

As concerns this clone: The read ends 3 residues early relative to the CDR3; the germline J gene fills the gap. The chain carries TRBV30 and TRBJ1-5, with D unclear. V was clipped by 0 bases and J by 7 bases, with 7 bases between them. This CDR3 has 12 residues. CDR1 and CDR2 (germline): GTSNPN, SVGIG (reference sequence). The CDR3 bases that were read are TGTGCCTGGAGTGTAAGGCGGCAGCCC. This gives the protein CAWSVRRQP. The entire CDR3 sequence reads CAWSVRRQPQHF.

Concerning this clone itself: The observed sequence ends 3 residues before the CDR3 terminus, with the missing tail filled in from the germline J gene. The chain is built from TRBV5-1 and TRBJ2-2, with 8 bases aligning to TRBD1. V lost 8 bases to trimming and J lost 4 bases; unmatched junction nucleotides: 10. CDR3 length equals 15 residues. The germline V gene has CDR1 SGHRS and CDR2 YFSETQ. This CDR3 is CASTLDRASTGELFF. Incomplete CDR3 DNA: TGCGCCAGTACCCTGGACAGGGCGTCCACCGGGGAG.

Its frequency marks this clone as medium-sized. The read halts 3 residues ahead of the CDR3 end, with the missing end drawn from the germline J gene. Other DNA sequences in the same sample also yield this CDR3. The chain is built from TRBV12-5 and TRBJ1-2; D is undetermined. The CDR3 runs to 12 residues. Germline V CDR1 and CDR2: LGHNT, FRNRAP. The sequenced CDR3 bases are TGTGCTAGTGGTTTATCAGGTCGAGGC. As protein: CASGLSGRG. The whole CDR3 sequence is CASGLSGRGYTF. Full variable domain (outside the CDR3, taken from reference TRBV12-5 and TRBJ1-2): DARVTQTPRHKVTEMGQEVTMRCQPILGHNTVFWYRQTMMQGLELLAYFRNRAPLDDSGMPKDRFSAEMPDATLATLKIQPSEPRDSAVYFCASGLSGRGYTFGSGTRLTVV.

The CDR3 sequence is CASSPSGNYGYTF. CDR3 bases read: TGTGCCAGCAGCCCCTCCGGGAACTATGGC. The chain joins TRBV7-3 to TRBJ1-2; D unclear. The read terminates 3 residues before the CDR3 end, so the remaining end is supplied by the germline J gene. V was shortened by 5 bases and J by 2 bases, with 9 bases between the two germline ends. Germline loops: CDR1 SGHTA, CDR2 FQGTGA. CDR3 length: 13 residues.